The clone carrying this TCR beta chain was found a few times. What it binds is not known. The data were obtained in a study of identical twins. General study results and limits: Instead of following the same donors, the conclusions were based on cross-sectional statistical analysis. Abundant beta clonotypes from cord blood bore fewer insertions; memory repertoires lacked this pattern.

Each CDR3 protein is one row after TCRdb ran MiXCR on the 5' RACE reads. Here the sample spans some 500,000 distinct CDR3 sequences, 9% to 10% being singletons. Germline-derived CDR1 and CDR2 are SGHTA and FQGNSA. This CDR3 is built from 20 residues. J was trimmed by 3 bases and V by 1 base; bases with no gene match: 17. The same sample was also studied in work on yellow fever vaccine responses in identical twins.

The source is a woman aged 18 to 35 in good health. The chain joins TRBV7-2 to TRBJ2-1; 8 bases map to TRBD2. Sample: PBMCs. CDR3 amino acids: CASSLGRLGTETSVYNEQFF. The CDR3 DNA follows: TGTGCCAGCAGCTTAGGGCGCCTCGGGACGGAGACTAGCGTCTACAATGAGCAGTTCTTC. Full variable domain (remainder filled in from reference TRBV7-2 and TRBJ2-1): GAGVSQSPSNKVTEKGKDVELRCDPISGHTALYWYRQSLGQGLEFLIYFQGNSAPDKSGLPSDRFSAERTGGSVSTLTIQRTQQEDSAVYLCASSLGRLGTETSVYNEQFFGPGTRLTVL.